The clone carrying this T cell receptor (beta chain) was seen a handful of times. Germline loops: CDR1 SGHVS, CDR2 FQNEAQ. With 1 base clipped from V and 1 base from J, the junction kept 11 bases outside the gene matches. This CDR3 contains 18 residues. The data were obtained in a study of OX40 agonist ivuxolimab in advanced cancers. Study overall: Patients received ivuxolimab, an intravenous treatment, every 2 weeks at 0.01 to 10 mg/kg.

The repertoire was sequenced with immunoSEQ multiplex PCR; TCRdb's copy has only in-frame clones and lacks some. The data contain under 85,000 clones, 75% to 90% of them singletons. This sequence originates from an adult with an advanced solid tumor such as melanoma, head and neck, liver or kidney cancer. The input for sequencing was CD4+ or CD8+ T cells sorted from blood, taken in a trial of the OX40 agonist ivuxolimab. This chain connects TRBV7-8 to TRBJ2-3, with TRBD2 identical over 7 bases. The CDR3 reads CASSLVVLGGRGTDTQYF. The DNA of the CDR3 is TGTGCCAGCAGCTTAGTGGTCTTGGGTGGGAGGGGCACAGATACGCAGTATTTT.